Listed below are T cell receptor beta chains from one sample, sequenced in a study of blood T cell repertoires in COVID-19. TCRdb keeps only in-frame clones here, not all; method: immunoSEQ multiplex PCR. The sample includes around 170,000 clones, roughly nine tenths of them seen just once. The sample consisted of PBMCs or T cells enriched from blood (not recorded which). These receptor sequences come from a woman between 50 and 59 years old who had recovered from COVID-19. Each CDR3 is given with its conserved first and last residue. D genes are given only for firm matches. Size tells how often a clone was seen (once, few, many) or the class of an expanded clone, and some rows leave it out.

NA | TRBJ2-7 | TRBV28 | NA | CASSASVSYEQYF | TGTGCCAGCAGTGCTAGCGTTTCCTACGAGCAGTACTTC
NA | TRBJ2-1 | TRBV7-8 | NA | CASSSGAAYNEQFF | TGTGCCAGCAGCTCGGGAGCGGCCTACAATGAGCAGTTCTTC
NA | TRBJ2-3 | TRBV7-2 | TRBD2 | CASSLAAGPNTQYF | TGTGCCAGCTCGCTAGCGGCGGGGCCCAATACGCAGTATTTT
once | TRBJ2-7 | TRBV27 | TRBD2 | CASSLGSGYEQYF | TGTGCCAGCAGTCTGGGTAGCGGGTACGAGCAGTACTTC
NA | TRBJ2-5 | TRBV6-7 | NA | CVFYVRLETQYF | TGTGTTTTTTATGTTCGTCTCGAGACCCAGTACTTC
NA | TRBJ2-5 | TRBV18 | TRBD2 | CASSPGVAGQETQYF | TGTGCCAGCTCCCCCGGGGTAGCGGGACAAGAGACCCAGTACTTC
NA | TRBJ1-1 | TRBV7-6 | NA | CASSLVPGANTEAFF | TGTGCCAGCAGCTTAGTCCCAGGGGCGAACACTGAAGCTTTCTTT
few | TRBJ1-5 | TRBV29-1 | NA | CSVVTGSNQPQHF | TGCAGCGTTGTCACAGGTAGCAATCAGCCCCAGCATTTT
NA | TRBJ2-1 | TRBV16 | NA | CASSQSGGSYNEQFF | TGTGCCAGCAGCCAATCAGGCGGATCCTACAATGAGCAGTTCTTC
once | TRBJ1-2 | TRBV19 | NA | CASSMRPGGAYGYTF | TGTGCCAGTAGTATGCGTCCAGGTGGGGCCTATGGCTACACCTTC
once | TRBJ2-7 | TRBV5-1 | TRBD1 | CASSPRTGDIGEQYF | TGCGCCAGCAGCCCACGGACAGGGGATATCGGCGAGCAGTACTTC
NA | TRBJ1-5 | TRBV30 | TRBD1 | CAWSIRDRGQPQHF | TGTGCCTGGAGTATCCGGGACAGGGGTCAGCCCCAGCATTTT
NA | TRBJ2-5 | TRBV7-9 | NA | CASSLEAKGFQETQYF | TGTGCCAGCAGCTTAGAGGCAAAGGGGTTCCAGGAGACCCAGTACTTC
NA | TRBJ2-5 | TRBV29-1 | NA | CSVEASGGETQYF | TGCAGCGTTGAAGCATCTGGAGGGGAGACCCAGTACTTC
NA | TRBJ1-6 | TRBV30 | NA | CAWTSEESSPLHF | TGTGCCTGGACCTCAGAGGAGAGTTCACCCCTCCACTTT
NA | TRBJ1-1 | TRBV11-3 | NA | CASTRLSDVNTEAFF | TGTGCCAGCACTCGACTGTCCGACGTGAACACTGAAGCTTTCTTT
NA | TRBJ2-7 | TRBV14 | TRBD2 | CASSQEFGLAGDEQYF | TGTGCCAGCAGCCAAGAATTCGGACTAGCGGGAGACGAGCAGTACTTC
NA | TRBJ1-2 | TRBV2 | NA | CASRDRSYGYTF | TGTGCCAGCAGAGACAGGTCCTATGGCTACACCTTC
NA | TRBJ2-5 | TRBV27 | NA | CASSRDILEETQYF | TGTGCCAGCAGCCGGGACATCCTTGAAGAGACCCAGTACTTC
NA | TRBJ1-3 | TRBV6-2/TRBV6-3 | NA | CASSPSDSHSGNTIYF | TGTGCCAGCAGTCCCAGCGACAGCCACTCTGGAAACACCATATATTTT
few | TRBJ1-2 | TRBV7-9 | TRBD1 | CATTWTGTPNYGYTF | TGTGCCACAACGTGGACAGGTACGCCTAACTATGGCTACACCTTC
NA | TRBJ1-5 | TRBV2 | NA | CASTFGGQPQHF | TGTGCCAGCACCTTCGGCGGTCAGCCCCAGCATTTT
NA | TRBJ1-6 | TRBV6-5 | NA | CASRSFGNSPLHF | TGTGCCAGCAGGTCCTTCGGGAATTCACCCCTCCACTTT
NA | TRBJ2-7 | TRBV18 | TRBD1 | CASSSGQGQYEQYF | TGTGCCAGCTCCTCGGGACAGGGTCAATACGAGCAGTACTTC
NA | TRBJ2-7 | TRBV27 | NA | CASSPTGNPYEQYF | TGTGCCAGCAGTCCCACAGGGAACCCCTACGAGCAGTACTTC
NA | TRBJ2-7 | TRBV29-1 | TRBD1 | CSVSRGRLYEQYF | TGCAGCGTTTCCAGGGGGCGTCTCTACGAGCAGTACTTC
NA | TRBJ2-2 | TRBV30 | NA | CAWSVGVGELFF | TGTGCCTGGAGTGTCGGGGTCGGGGAGCTGTTTTTT
NA | TRBJ2-5 | TRBV12-3/TRBV12-4 | NA | CASSPDSVETQYF | TGTGCCAGCAGTCCGGACTCCGTGGAGACCCAGTACTTC
NA | TRBJ1-4 | TRBV5-1 | NA | CASSSGWANEKLFF | TGCGCCAGCAGCTCAGGGTGGGCTAATGAAAAACTGTTTTTT
NA | TRBJ2-7 | TRBV11-2 | NA | CASSLDRAYEQYF | TGTGCCAGCAGCTTAGATCGGGCCTACGAGCAGTACTTC
NA | TRBJ2-1 | TRBV18 | TRBD2 | CASSLPLAGGGYNEQFF | TGTGCCAGCTCACTACCCTTAGCGGGAGGAGGTTACAATGAGCAGTTCTTC
NA | TRBJ2-3 | TRBV6-1 | TRBD2 | CASSEAAGDPDTQYF | TGTGCCAGCAGTGAAGCGGCGGGAGACCCAGATACGCAGTATTTT
NA | TRBJ2-7 | TRBV25-1 | TRBD1 | CASIGQEAYEQYF | TGTGCCAGCATAGGACAGGAAGCCTACGAGCAGTACTTC
NA | TRBJ2-7 | TRBV5-1 | TRBD2 | CASSRGLAGQGRYEQYF | TGCGCCAGCAGCCGGGGACTAGCGGGACAGGGCCGTTACGAGCAGTACTTC
NA | TRBJ2-7 | TRBV7-2 | TRBD2 | CASSWGASGRYEQYF | TGTGCCAGCAGCTGGGGGGCTAGCGGGAGGTACGAGCAGTACTTC
NA | TRBJ1-2 | TRBV7-2 | TRBD1 | CASSPGTGYGYTF | TGTGCCAGCAGCCCCGGGACAGGGTATGGCTACACCTTC
NA | TRBJ1-6 | TRBV5-1 | TRBD1 | CASSYSRQGRESPLHF | TGCGCCAGCAGCTACTCAAGACAGGGGAGGGAATCACCCCTCCACTTT
NA | TRBJ2-1 | TRBV30 | NA | CAWKRLDQSEQFF | TGTGCCTGGAAAAGACTAGATCAATCGGAGCAGTTCTTC
NA | TRBJ1-6 | TRBV6-6 | NA | CASSYSVFQNSPLHF | TGTGCCAGCAGTTACTCGGTTTTTCAGAATTCACCCCTCCACTTT
once | TRBJ2-3 | TRBV6-5 | TRBD2 | CASSLAGGTDTQYF | TGTGCCAGCAGTCTGGCGGGAGGCACAGATACGCAGTATTTT
NA | TRBJ2-7 | TRBV9 | NA | CASSVESTSYEQYF | TGTGCCAGCAGCGTAGAGTCTACCTCGTACGAGCAGTACTTC
NA | TRBJ2-1 | TRBV3-1/TRBV3-2 | TRBD2 | CASSPGTTNSYNEQFF | TGTGCCAGCAGCCCCGGGACTACCAACTCCTACAATGAGCAGTTCTTC
NA | TRBJ1-1 | TRBV29-1 | NA | CSVEDPRGGPTEAFF | TGCAGCGTTGAAGATCCCCGCGGAGGGCCCACTGAAGCTTTCTTT
NA | TRBJ2-4 | TRBV30 | TRBD2 | CAWSVRGLAGHIQYF | TGTGCCTGGAGTGTACGGGGACTAGCGGGACACATTCAGTACTTC
NA | TRBJ2-3 | TRBV5-5 | NA | CASRSGTDTQYF | TGTGCCAGCAGGAGTGGTACAGATACGCAGTATTTT
NA | TRBJ1-5 | TRBV24-1 | NA | CATSDLGGPNQPQHF | TGTGCCACCAGTGATTTAGGAGGTCCCAATCAGCCCCAGCATTTT
few | TRBJ2-1 | TRBV7-9 | TRBD2 | CASTRRGSSYNEQFF | TGTGCCAGCACCAGGCGCGGGAGCTCCTACAATGAGCAGTTCTTC
NA | TRBJ2-5 | TRBV2 | NA | CASSISGGKETQYF | TGTGCCAGCAGTATTAGCGGAGGGAAAGAGACCCAGTACTTC
NA | TRBJ2-1 | TRBV27 | TRBD2 | CASSLWASGRPNEQFF | TGTGCCAGCAGTTTATGGGCTAGCGGGAGACCCAATGAGCAGTTCTTC
NA | TRBJ2-1 | TRBV5-1 | TRBD2 | CASSARTSGRALGEYNEQFF | TGCGCCAGCAGCGCCCGGACTAGCGGGAGGGCCCTAGGAGAATACAATGAGCAGTTCTTC
NA | TRBJ1-5 | TRBV19 | TRBD1 | CASSIPLLRDRGRRNQPQHF | TGTGCCAGTAGTATACCTCTCCTCCGGGACAGGGGGCGCAGAAATCAGCCCCAGCATTTT